This TCR beta chain was sequenced in a study of CD8+ T cells in alopecia areata. RNA was extracted and reverse transcribed into cDNA as the sequencing template. Only in-frame clones appear in the TCRdb table, and some are missing; sequencing was by immunoSEQ multiplex PCR. The table records more than 150,000 clones, 51% of them present only once. J was trimmed by 2 bases and V by 7 bases; bases with no gene match: 7. This CDR3 region has 14 residues. Germline CDR1 is LNHNV and CDR2 is YYDKDF (reference sequence). As to this clone: The same CDR3 can be traced to other DNA sequences in this sample.

Stated treatment: oral pan-JAK inhibitor, 5-10 mg twice daily. PBMCs were stained for CD3, CD4 and CD8, and CD4+ and CD8+ T cells were sorted. The sequencing used CD8+ T cells sorted from blood, collected at week 52, from a patient treated with tofacitinib. The chain recombines TRBV15 with TRBJ1-2; 7 nucleotides match TRBD1. The origin of this receptor is a human donor with alopecia areata. CDR3 in DNA: TGTGCCACCACTCCAGGGGGTGAAAACTATGGCTACACCTTC. This sequence encodes CATTPGGENYGYTF.